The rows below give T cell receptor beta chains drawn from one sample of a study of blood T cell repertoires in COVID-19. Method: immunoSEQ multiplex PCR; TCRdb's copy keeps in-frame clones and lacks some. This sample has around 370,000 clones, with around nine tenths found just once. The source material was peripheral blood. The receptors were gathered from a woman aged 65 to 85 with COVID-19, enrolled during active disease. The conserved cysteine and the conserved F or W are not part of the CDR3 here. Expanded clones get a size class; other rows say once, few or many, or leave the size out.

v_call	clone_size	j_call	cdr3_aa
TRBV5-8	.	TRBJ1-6	ASRSTREKYNSPLH
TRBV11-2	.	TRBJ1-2	ASSLGGTGAVVGYT
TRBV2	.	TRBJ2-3	ASSDEGGGTDTQY
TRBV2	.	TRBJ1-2	ASSEGQGDRGYT
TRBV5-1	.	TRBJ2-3	ASSLTGYTDTQY
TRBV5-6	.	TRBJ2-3	ASSLGRADTQY
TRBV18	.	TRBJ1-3	ASSNSRTGTGNTIY
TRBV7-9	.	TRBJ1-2	ASSLSLNYGYT
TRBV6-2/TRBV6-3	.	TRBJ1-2	ASSYVGLFYGYT
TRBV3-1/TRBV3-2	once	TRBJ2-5	ASRPRDRGWETQY
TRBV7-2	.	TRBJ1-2	ASSALGGGWGYT
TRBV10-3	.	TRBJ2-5	AISDIQVAGDNQETQY
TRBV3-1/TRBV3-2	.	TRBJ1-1	ASSVGGGLRSMNTEAF
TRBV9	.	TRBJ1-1	ASSVEQMNTEAF
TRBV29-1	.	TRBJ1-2	SVEDRARVYGYT
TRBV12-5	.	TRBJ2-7	ASGPDTYEQY
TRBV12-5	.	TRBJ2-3	ASGPWAGGTDTQY
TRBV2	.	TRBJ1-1	ASSGPAGRNTEAF
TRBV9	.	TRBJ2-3	ASSAGLAGVTDTQY
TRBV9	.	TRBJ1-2	ASSVADTYSLGYT
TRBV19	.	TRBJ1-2	ASQWGQGYGYT
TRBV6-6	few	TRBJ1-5	ASFEGAINQPQH
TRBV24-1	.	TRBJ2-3	ATSDLGTSDNTDTQY
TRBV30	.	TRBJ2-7	ATDRGLREQY
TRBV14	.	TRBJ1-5	GGTGVDGNQPQH
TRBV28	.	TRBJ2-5	ASSFLPGAGGMTQY
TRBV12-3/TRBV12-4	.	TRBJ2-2	ASSFRAGELF
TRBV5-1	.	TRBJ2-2	ASSLEVRGDTGELF
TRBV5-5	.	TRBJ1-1	ASSHGQGRTEAF
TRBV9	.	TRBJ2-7	ASSVRDTSPYEQY
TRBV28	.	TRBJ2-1	ASSLGGGAINEQF
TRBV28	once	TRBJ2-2	ASSSTSGAGELF
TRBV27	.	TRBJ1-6	ASSPLGTGPINDSPLH
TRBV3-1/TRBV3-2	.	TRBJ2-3	ASSQDDGGAVDTQY
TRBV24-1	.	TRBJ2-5	ATSDTGGPGQETQY
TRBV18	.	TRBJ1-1	ASSYRDGTEAF
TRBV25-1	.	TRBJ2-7	ASSVSGANYEQY
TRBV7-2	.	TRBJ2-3	ASSSAGLAGLDTQY
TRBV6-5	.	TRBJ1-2	ASSPGTFYGYT
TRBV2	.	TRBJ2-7	ASSVRPGTSSSYEQY
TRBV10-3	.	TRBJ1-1	AISESQGLRNTEAF
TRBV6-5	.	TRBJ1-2	ASASIYGYT
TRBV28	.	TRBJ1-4	ASSSLTGGRSEKLF
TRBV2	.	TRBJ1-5	ASHGGGRVNQPQH
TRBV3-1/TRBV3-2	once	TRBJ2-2	ASSRRETGELF
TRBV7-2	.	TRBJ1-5	ASSIRPQSEPQH
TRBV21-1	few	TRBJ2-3	ASCQPGVAGAGTDTQY
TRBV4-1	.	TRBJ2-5	ATRGGAFQETQY
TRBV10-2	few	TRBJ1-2	ATRQDDYGYT